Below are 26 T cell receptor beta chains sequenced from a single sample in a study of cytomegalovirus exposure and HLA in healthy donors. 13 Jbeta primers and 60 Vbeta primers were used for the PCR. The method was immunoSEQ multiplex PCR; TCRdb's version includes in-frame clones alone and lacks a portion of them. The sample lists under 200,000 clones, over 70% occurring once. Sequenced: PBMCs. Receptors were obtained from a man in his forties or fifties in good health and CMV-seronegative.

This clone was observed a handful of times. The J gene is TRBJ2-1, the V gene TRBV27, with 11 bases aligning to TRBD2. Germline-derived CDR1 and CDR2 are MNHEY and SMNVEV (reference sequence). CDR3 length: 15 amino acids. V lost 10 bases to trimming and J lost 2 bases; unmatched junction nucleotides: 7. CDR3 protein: CATSSGRRAYNEQFF. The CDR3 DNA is TGTGCCACCTCTAGCGGGAGGAGGGCCTACAATGAGCAGTTCTTC.

The CDR3 sequence: CASSLNHRVNTEAFF. In DNA, the CDR3 is TGTGCCAGCAGCTTAAATCACCGCGTGAACACTGAAGCTTTCTTT. The gene calls are TRBV11-2 and TRBJ1-1; D unclear. Germline CDR1 SGHAT, CDR2 FQNNGV. The CDR3 totals 15 residues. Trimming shortened V by 2 bases and J by 0 bases, and 10 bases separated the two germline ends.

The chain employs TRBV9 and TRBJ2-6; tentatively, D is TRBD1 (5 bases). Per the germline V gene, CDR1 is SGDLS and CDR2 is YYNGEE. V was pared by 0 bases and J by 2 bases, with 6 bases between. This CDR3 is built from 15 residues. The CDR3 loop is CASSVGRAGANVLTF. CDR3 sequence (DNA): TGTGCCAGCAGCGTAGGCAGGGCTGGGGCCAACGTCCTGACTTTC.

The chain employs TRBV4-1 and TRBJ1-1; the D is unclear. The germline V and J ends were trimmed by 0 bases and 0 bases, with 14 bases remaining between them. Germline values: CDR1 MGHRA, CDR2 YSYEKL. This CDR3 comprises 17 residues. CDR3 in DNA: TGCGCCAGCAGCCAAGAGACACACAACCCAATGAACACTGAAGCTTTCTTT. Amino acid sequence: CASSQETHNPMNTEAFF.

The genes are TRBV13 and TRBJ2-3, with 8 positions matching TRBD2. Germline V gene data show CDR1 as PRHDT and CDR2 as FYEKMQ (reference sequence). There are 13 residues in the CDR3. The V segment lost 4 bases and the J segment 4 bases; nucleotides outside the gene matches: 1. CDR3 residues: CASSSGGADTQYF. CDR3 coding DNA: TGTGCCAGCAGCTCCGGGGGGGCAGATACGCAGTATTTT.

CDR3 loop: CASSTEYEQYF. The CDR3 coding sequence is TGTGCCAGCAGTACCGAATACGAGCAGTACTTC. V is TRBV6-5 and J is TRBJ2-5; D ambiguous. The end of the DNA is better explained by TRBJ2-7, so the J call may be wrong. The germline V gene encodes CDR1 MNHEY and CDR2 SVGAGI. This CDR3 is built from 11 residues.

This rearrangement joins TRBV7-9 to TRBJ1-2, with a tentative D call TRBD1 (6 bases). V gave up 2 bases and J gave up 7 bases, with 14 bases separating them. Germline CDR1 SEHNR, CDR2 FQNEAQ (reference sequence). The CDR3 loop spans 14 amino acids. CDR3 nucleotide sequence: TGTGCCAGCAGCTTACAGGGGAATTTGCGTGGCTACACCTTC. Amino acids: CASSLQGNLRGYTF.

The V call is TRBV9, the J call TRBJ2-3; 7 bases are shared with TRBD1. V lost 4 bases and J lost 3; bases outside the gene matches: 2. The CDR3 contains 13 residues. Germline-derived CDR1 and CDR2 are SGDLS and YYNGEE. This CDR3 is CASSPQGTDTQYF. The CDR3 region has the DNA TGTGCCAGCAGCCCACAGGGGACAGATACGCAGTATTTT.

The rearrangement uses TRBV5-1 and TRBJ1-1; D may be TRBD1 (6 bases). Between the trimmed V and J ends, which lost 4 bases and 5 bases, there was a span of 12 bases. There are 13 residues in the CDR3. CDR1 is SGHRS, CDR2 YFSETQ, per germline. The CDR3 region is CASSQGQWTEAFF. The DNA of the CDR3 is TGCGCCAGCAGCCAAGGACAGTGGACTGAAGCTTTCTTT.

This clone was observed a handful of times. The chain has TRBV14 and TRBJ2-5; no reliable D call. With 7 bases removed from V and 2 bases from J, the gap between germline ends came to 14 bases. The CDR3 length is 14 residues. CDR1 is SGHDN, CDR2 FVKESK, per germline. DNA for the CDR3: TGTGCCAGCAAACCCTCGCTGAGTCAAGAGACCCAGTACTTC. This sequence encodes CASKPSLSQETQYF.

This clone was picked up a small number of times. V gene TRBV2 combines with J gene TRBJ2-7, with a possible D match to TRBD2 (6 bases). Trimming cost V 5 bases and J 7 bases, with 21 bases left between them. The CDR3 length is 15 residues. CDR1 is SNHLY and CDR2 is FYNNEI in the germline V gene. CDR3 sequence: CASSLKGGVLGEQYF. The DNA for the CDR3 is TGTGCCAGCAGTTTAAAAGGCGGGGTCCTGGGGGAGCAGTACTTC.

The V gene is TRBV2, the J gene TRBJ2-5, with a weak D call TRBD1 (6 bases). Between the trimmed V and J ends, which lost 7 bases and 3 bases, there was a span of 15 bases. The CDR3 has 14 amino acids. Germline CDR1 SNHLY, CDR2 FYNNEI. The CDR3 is CASTRVRGEETQYF. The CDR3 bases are TGTGCCAGCACCCGGGTCAGGGGCGAAGAGACCCAGTACTTC.

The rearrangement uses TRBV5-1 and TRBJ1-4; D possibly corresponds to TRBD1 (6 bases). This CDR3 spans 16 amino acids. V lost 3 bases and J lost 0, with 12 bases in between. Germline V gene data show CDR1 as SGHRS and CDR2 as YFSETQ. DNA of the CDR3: TGCGCCAGCAGCTGGGGGCCGGGGTCAACTAATGAAAAACTGTTTTTT. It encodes CASSWGPGSTNEKLFF.

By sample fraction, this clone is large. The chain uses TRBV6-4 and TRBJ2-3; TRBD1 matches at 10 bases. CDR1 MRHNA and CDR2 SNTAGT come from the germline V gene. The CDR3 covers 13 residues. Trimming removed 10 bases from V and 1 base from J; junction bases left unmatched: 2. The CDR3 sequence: CATGTGGTDTQYF. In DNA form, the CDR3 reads TGTGCCACCGGGACAGGGGGCACAGATACGCAGTATTTT.

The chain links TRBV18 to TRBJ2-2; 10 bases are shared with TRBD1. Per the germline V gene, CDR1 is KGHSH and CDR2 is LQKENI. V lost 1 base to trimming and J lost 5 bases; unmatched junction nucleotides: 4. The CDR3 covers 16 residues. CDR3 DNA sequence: TGTGCCAGCTCACCACAGGGGACAGGGGTGACCGGGGAGCTGTTTTTT. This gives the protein CASSPQGTGVTGELFF.

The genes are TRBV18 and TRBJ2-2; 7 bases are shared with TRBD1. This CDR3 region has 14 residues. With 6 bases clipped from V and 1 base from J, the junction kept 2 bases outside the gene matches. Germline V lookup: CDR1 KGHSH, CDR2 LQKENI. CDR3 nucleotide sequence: TGTGCCAGCTCGAGGACAGGGAACACCGGGGAGCTGTTTTTT. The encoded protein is CASSRTGNTGELFF.

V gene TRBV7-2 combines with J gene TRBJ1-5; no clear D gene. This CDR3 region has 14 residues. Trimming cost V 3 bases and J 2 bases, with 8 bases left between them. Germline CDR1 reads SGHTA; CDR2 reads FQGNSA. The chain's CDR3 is CASSFLGRNQPQHF. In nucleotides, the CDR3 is TGTGCCAGCAGCTTTCTAGGCCGCAATCAGCCCCAGCATTTT.

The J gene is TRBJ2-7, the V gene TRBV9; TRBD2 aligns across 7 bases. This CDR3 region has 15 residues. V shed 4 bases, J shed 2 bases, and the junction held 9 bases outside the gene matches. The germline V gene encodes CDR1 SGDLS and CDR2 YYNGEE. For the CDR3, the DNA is TGTGCCAGCAGCCCTAACGCGGGAGTAGCCTACGAGCAGTACTTC. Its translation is CASSPNAGVAYEQYF.

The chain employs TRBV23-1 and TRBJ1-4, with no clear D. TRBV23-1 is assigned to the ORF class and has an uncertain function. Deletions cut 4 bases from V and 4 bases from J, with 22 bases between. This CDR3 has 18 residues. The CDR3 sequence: CASSRRNIPPRGNEKLFF. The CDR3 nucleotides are TGCGCCAGCAGTCGCCGGAACATTCCCCCAAGAGGTAATGAAAAACTGTTTTTT.

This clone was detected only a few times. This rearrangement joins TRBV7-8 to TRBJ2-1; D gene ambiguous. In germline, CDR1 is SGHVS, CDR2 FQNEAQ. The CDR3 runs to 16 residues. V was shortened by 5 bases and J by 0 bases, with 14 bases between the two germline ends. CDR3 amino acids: CASSPHLVFSYNEQFF. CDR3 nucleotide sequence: TGTGCCAGCAGCCCACATCTCGTTTTCTCCTACAATGAGCAGTTCTTC.

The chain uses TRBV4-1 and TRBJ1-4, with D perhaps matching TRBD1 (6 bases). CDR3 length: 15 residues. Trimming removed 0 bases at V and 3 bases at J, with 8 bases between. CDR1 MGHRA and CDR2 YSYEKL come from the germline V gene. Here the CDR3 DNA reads TGCGCCAGCAGCCAAGATAGGACAGCTAATGAAAAACTGTTTTTT. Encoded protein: CASSQDRTANEKLFF.

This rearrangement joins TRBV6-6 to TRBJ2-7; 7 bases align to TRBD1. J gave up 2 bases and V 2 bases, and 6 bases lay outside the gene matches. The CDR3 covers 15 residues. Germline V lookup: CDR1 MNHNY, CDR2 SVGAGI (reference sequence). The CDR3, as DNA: TGTGCCAGCAGTTACCAACAGGGGCCAACCTACGAGCAGTACTTC. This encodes CASSYQQGPTYEQYF.

The CDR3 sequence: CASSRGQGVSSYNSPLHF. CDR3 bases: TGTGCCAGCAGTCGCGGGCAGGGGGTGAGCTCCTATAATTCACCCCTCCACTTT. The chain has TRBV27 and TRBJ1-6, with TRBD1 matching 7 bases. In germline, CDR1 is MNHEY, CDR2 SMNVEV (reference sequence). Unmatched junction bases numbered 10, after V lost 5 bases and J lost 0 bases. This CDR3 is 18 amino acids long.

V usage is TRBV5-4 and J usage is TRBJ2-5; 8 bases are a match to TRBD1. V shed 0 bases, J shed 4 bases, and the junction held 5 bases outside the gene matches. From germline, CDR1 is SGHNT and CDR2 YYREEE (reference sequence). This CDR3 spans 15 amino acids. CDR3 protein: CASSLDPRGRETQYF. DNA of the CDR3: TGTGCCAGCAGCTTGGATCCCAGGGGGCGAGAGACCCAGTACTTC.

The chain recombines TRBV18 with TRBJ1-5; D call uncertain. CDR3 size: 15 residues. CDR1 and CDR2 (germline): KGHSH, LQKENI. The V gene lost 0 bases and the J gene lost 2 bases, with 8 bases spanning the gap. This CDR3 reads CASSPPGLGNQPQHF. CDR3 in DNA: TGTGCCAGCTCACCACCGGGCCTTGGCAATCAGCCCCAGCATTTT. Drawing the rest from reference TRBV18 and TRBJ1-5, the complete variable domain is NAGVMQNPRHLVRRRGQEARLRCSPMKGHSHVYWYRQLPEEGLKFMVYLQKENIIDESGMPKERFSAEFPKEGPSILRIQQVVRGDSAAYFCASSPPGLGNQPQHFGDGTRLSIL.

DNA for the CDR3: TGTGCCAGCGGAGAGACAGGGGGGGGCGGAAAACTGTTTTTT. Protein product: CASGETGGGGKLFF. The V gene is TRBV27, the J gene TRBJ1-4, with 9 bases that match TRBD1. This CDR3 comprises 14 residues. Germline CDR1 MNHEY, CDR2 SMNVEV (reference sequence). V shed 8 bases and J 10 bases; nucleotides not matched to a gene: 11.